This TCR beta chain appears in the sequencing data of a study of Ad26.COV2.S vaccination and SARS-CoV-2 variants. The V and J ends lost 4 bases and 1 base, in that order; junction bases with no gene match: 5. Germline CDR1 and CDR2: SGHTA and FQGNSA. The CDR3 extends over 15 amino acids. Study conclusions and caveats: Analyses that measured TCR breadth and depth may have underestimated total T cell responses. Placebo recipients showed lower spike-specific TCR breadth than vaccinees.

About this clone itself: The antigen is undetermined.

Regarding treatment: around 19 received Ad26.COV2.S at low or high dose, single or two shots; about 5 received placebo; per-sample allocation not given. Day 63 after the first vaccine or placebo injection was the time point for sampling. TCRdb's copy holds only in-frame clones and misses some; the assay was immunoSEQ multiplex PCR. The repertoire holds around 320,000 clones, with roughly 84% as singletons. Specimen: peripheral blood, collected in a trial of Ad26.COV2.S vaccine versus placebo. This chain uses TRBV7-2 with TRBJ2-5, with 8 nucleotides matching TRBD1. The receptor was derived from a person between 18 and 65 years old who received the Ad26.COV2.S COVID-19 vaccine or a placebo. The CDR3 is CASSSRQGTQETQYF. CDR3 sequence (DNA): TGTGCCAGCAGCTCCAGACAGGGGACCCAAGAGACCCAGTACTTC. The full variable domain, with the rest looked up from reference TRBV7-2 and TRBJ2-5, is GAGVSQSPSNKVTEKGKDVELRCDPISGHTALYWYRQSLGQGLEFLIYFQGNSAPDKSGLPSDRFSAERTGGSVSTLTIQRTQQEDSAVYLCASSSRQGTQETQYFGPGTRLLVL.